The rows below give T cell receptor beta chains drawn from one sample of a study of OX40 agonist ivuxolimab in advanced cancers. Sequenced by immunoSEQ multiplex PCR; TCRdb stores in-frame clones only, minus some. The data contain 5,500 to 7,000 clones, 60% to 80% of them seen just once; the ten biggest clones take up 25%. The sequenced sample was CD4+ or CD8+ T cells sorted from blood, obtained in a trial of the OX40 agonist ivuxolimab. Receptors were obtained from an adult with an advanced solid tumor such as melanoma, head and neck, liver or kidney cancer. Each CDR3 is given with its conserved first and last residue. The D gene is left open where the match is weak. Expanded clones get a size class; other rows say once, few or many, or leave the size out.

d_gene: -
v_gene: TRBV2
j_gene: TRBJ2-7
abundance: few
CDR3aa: CASGGNEQYF
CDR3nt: TGTGCCAGCGGAGGTAACGAGCAGTACTTC

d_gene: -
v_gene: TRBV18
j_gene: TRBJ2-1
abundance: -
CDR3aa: CASSSGSKYNEQFF
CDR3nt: TGTGCCAGCTCGAGCGGATCGAAATACAATGAGCAGTTCTTC

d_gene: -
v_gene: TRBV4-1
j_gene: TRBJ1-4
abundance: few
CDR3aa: CASSQDFTTNEKLFF
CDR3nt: TGCGCCAGCAGCCAAGATTTCACAACTAATGAAAAACTGTTTTTT

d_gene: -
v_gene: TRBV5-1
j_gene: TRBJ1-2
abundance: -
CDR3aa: CASSLDLDGYTF
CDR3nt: TGCGCCAGCAGCTTGGATCTGGATGGCTACACCTTC

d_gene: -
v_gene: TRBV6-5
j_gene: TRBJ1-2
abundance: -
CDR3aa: CASSYSEAGANYGYTF
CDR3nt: TGTGCCAGCAGTTACTCCGAGGCCGGGGCTAACTATGGCTACACCTTC

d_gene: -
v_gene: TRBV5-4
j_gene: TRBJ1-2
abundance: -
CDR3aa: CASSQETRQGLYTF
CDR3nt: TGCGCCAGCAGCCAAGAAACTCGGCAGGGCCTCTACACCTTC

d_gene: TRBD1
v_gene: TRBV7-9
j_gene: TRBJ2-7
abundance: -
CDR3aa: CASSPDQGAFYEQYF
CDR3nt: TGTGCCAGCAGTCCTGATCAGGGGGCTTTCTACGAGCAGTACTTC

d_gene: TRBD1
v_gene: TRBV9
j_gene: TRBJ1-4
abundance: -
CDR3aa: CASSVAMDRGISANEKLFF
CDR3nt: TGTGCCAGCAGCGTAGCGATGGACAGGGGAATAAGTGCTAATGAAAAACTGTTTTTT

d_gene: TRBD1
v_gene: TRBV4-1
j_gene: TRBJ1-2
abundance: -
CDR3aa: CASSPGQLDYGYTF
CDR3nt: TGCGCCAGCAGCCCGGGACAGCTCGACTATGGCTACACCTTC

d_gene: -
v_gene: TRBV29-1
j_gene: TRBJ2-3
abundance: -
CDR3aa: CSVGGNTDTQYF
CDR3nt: TGCAGCGTTGGAGGGAACACAGATACGCAGTATTTT

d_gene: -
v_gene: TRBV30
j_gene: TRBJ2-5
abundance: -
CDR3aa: CAWSAIRETQYF
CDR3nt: TGTGCCTGGAGTGCCATCAGGGAGACCCAGTACTTC

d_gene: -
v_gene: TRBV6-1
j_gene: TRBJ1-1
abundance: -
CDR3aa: CASRSSSGNLVF
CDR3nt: TGTGCCAGCAGATCGTCTTCGGGGAACCTAGTCTTT

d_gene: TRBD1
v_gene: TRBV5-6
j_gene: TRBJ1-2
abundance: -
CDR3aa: CASSLAGTGDYGYTF
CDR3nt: TGTGCCAGCAGCTTGGCCGGCACAGGGGACTATGGCTACACCTTC

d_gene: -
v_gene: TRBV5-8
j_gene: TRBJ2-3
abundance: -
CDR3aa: CASKIGAQYF
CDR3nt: TGTGCCAGCAAGATTGGGGCGCAGTATTTT

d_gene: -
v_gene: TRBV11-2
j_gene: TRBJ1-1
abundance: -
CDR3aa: CASSLFYSEAFF
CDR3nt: TGTGCCAGCAGCTTATTTTACTCTGAAGCTTTCTTT

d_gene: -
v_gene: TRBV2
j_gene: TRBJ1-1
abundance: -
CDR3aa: CAGQEATEAFF
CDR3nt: TGTGCCGGACAAGAGGCCACTGAAGCTTTCTTT

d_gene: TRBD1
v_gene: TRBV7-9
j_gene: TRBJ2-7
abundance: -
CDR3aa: CASSFGQGDHEQYF
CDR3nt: TGTGCCAGCAGCTTCGGACAGGGGGATCACGAGCAGTACTTC

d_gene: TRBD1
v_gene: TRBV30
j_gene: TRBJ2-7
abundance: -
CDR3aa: CAWAGQAYEQYF
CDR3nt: TGTGCCTGGGCCGGACAGGCCTACGAGCAGTACTTC

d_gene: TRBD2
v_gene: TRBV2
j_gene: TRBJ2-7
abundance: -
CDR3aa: CASSEAGGVGSYEQYF
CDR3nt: TGTGCCAGCAGTGAAGCGGGAGGGGTTGGGTCCTACGAGCAGTACTTC

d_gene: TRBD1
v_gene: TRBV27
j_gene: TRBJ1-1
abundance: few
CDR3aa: CASSDGTGDPEAFF
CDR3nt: TGTGCCAGCAGTGACGGGACAGGGGACCCTGAAGCTTTCTTT

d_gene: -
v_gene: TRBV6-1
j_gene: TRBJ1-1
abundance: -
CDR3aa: CASSIYQTVDTEAFF
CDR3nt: TGTGCCAGCAGCATATACCAGACAGTAGACACTGAAGCTTTCTTT

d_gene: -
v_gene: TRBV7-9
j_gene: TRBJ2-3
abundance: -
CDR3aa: CASRPIATSTDTQYF
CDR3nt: TGTGCCAGCAGGCCCATAGCGACTAGCACAGATACGCAGTATTTT

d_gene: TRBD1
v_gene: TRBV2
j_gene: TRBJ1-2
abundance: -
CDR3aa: CASSEGTGMSQVGYTF
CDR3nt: TGTGCCAGCAGTGAAGGGACAGGCATGAGTCAGGTCGGCTACACCTTC

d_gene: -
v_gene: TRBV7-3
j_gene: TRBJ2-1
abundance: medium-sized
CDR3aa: CASSWDADNEQFF
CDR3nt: TGTGCCAGCAGTTGGGACGCGGACAATGAGCAGTTCTTC

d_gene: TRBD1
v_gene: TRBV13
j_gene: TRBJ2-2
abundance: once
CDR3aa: CASSYGTGTNTGELFF
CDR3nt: TGTGCCAGCAGTTATGGGACAGGGACGAACACCGGGGAGCTGTTTTTT

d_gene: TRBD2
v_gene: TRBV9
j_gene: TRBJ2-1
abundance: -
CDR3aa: CASSVGRMGTTYNEQFF
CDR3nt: TGTGCCAGCAGCGTAGGCCGGATGGGGACTACCTACAATGAGCAGTTCTTC

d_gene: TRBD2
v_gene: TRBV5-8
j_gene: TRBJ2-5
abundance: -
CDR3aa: CASSPIAGEYQETQYF
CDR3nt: TGTGCCAGCAGCCCAATAGCGGGAGAGTACCAAGAGACCCAGTACTTC